In this sample, the clone carrying this TCR beta chain turned up once. Mismatch with germline at one junction end may stem from a read error. The record originates from a study of blood T cell repertoires in COVID-19. Looking at the study overall: Sample material is recorded as cDNA or gDNA derived from T cells, B-cell-depleted T cells, or PBMCs.

The data were produced by immunoSEQ multiplex PCR, yet TCRdb's version contains in-frame clones alone and is incomplete. The sample consists of 400,000 to 550,000 clones, 75% to 90% of them appearing once. Germline loops: CDR1 SGHDN, CDR2 FVKESK. The CDR3 extends over 14 amino acids. The chain couples TRBV14 to TRBJ1-6, with D hard to call. The sequenced sample consisted of peripheral blood. This sequence originates from a woman younger than 45 with acute or convalescent COVID-19. CDR3 sequence reads: CASSREAVSSPPHF. Here the CDR3 DNA reads TGTGCCAGCAGCCGGGAGGCAGTTAGTTCACCCCCCCACTTT. The full variable domain, in which reference TRBV14 and TRBJ1-6 provide the parts outside the CDR3, is EAGVTQFPSHSVIEKGQTVTLRCDPISGHDNLYWYRRVMGKEIKFLLHFVKESKQDESGMPNNRFLAERTGGTYSTLKVQPAELEDSGVYFCASSREAVSSPPHFGNGTRLTVT.